This T cell receptor (beta chain) was obtained from a study of T cell repertoires in aging, cancer and after chemotherapy. TCR beta rearrangements were amplified from peripheral blood genomic DNA. Germline values: CDR1 ENHRY, CDR2 SYGVKD. CDR3 size: 14 residues. Comment on this clonotype: The junction departs from the called germline gene at one end, perhaps through a read error.

Multiplex touch-down PCR with TRB-A/B primers amplified rearranged V-D-J TRB sequences. TCRdb independently ran MiXCR on the multiplex PCR reads; one entry per CDR3 protein. The table has thousands of distinct CDR3 sequences, about 38% seen once. The source is a human donor in good health. Sequencing was performed on blood. The V and J genes are TRBV10-3 and TRBJ2-7; 9 positions agree with TRBD1. The CDR3 loop is CAISTGTGSYEKYF. The DNA for the CDR3 is TGTGCCATCAGTACCGGGACAGGGTCCTACGAGAAGTACTTC.